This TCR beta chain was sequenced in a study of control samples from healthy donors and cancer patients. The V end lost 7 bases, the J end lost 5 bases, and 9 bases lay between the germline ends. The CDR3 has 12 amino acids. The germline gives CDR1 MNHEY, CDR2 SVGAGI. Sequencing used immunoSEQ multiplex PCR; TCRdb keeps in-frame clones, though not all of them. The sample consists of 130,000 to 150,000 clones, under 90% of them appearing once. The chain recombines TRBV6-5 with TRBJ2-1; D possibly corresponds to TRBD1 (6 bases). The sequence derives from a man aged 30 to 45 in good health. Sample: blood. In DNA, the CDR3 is TGTGCCAGCAATACAGGGAACAATGAGCAGTTCTTC. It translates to CASNTGNNEQFF.